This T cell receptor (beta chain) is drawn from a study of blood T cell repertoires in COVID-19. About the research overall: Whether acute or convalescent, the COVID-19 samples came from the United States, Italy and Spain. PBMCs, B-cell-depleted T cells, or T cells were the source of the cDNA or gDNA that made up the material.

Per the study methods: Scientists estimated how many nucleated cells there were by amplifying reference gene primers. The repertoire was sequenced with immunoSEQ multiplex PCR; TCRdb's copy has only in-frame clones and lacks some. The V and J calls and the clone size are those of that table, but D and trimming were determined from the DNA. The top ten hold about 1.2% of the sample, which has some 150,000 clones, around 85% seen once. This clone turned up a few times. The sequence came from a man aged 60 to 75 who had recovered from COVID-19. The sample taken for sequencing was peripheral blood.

CDR3 sequence: CASSDQGEGYEQYF. The CDR3 region has the DNA TGTGCCAGCAGTGACCAGGGTGAAGGCTACGAGCAGTACTTC. The rearrangement joins TRBV6-1 to TRBJ2-7, with D possibly being TRBD1 (5 bases). V was cut by 3 bases and J by 3 bases, with 12 bases left in between. The V gene's germline CDR1 is MNHNS and CDR2 SASEGT. The CDR3 has 14 residues.